The rows below give T cell receptor beta chains drawn from one sample of a study of CD8+CD57+ T cells in acquired aplastic anemia. One entry per CDR3 protein, called by TCRdb with MiXCR from the reads. Of 200,000 to 250,000 distinct CDR3 sequences listed, around 32% were seen once; the top ten hold 1.1%. The sample comprised sorted CD4+, CD8+, or CD8+CD57+ T cells (not recorded which) from PBMCs. These receptor sequences come from a human donor in good health, serving as a control. The conserved cysteine and the conserved F or W are not part of the CDR3 here.

TRBV19	TRBJ1-3	ASSKVTGNTIH
TRBV2	TRBJ2-5	ASSYGAGGGQETQY
TRBV14	TRBJ2-3	ASSLLAGAESMYGTDTQY
TRBV19	TRBJ2-7	ASSLTGTSSYEQY
TRBV5-1	TRBJ2-2	ASSSDRDNTGELF
TRBV15	TRBJ2-1	ATSSRRYNEQF
TRBV7-2	TRBJ1-6	ASSWSVDNSPLH
TRBV15	TRBJ2-5	ATSRGGLAGKETQY
TRBV4-1	TRBJ2-7	ASSQVGARFGEQY
TRBV19	TRBJ1-5	ASSYVTGNQPQH
TRBV18	TRBJ1-1	ASSPLKEYTEAF
TRBV7-8	TRBJ2-2	ASSPPGTALPGELF
TRBV19	TRBJ2-1	ASSISASSSGNEQF
TRBV25-1	TRBJ1-6	ASSIAGTGDSPLH
TRBV29-1	TRBJ2-7	SVGSRMSSYEQY
TRBV20-1	TRBJ1-1	SAEKNTEAF
TRBV20-1	TRBJ2-7	SARDARGTRTSYEQY
TRBV12-5	TRBJ1-1	ASGLVLFRGGAF
TRBV6-1	TRBJ1-2	ASRTGQVYGYT
TRBV19	TRBJ2-2	ASRGAATDTGELF
TRBV5-1	TRBJ2-1	ASSLGPIRVYDEQF
TRBV20-1	TRBJ2-5	SARGQGLGETQY
TRBV15	TRBJ1-2	ATSRERDYGYT
TRBV19	TRBJ1-1	ASSGGQGTGEAF
TRBV12-3/TRBV12-4	TRBJ2-7	ASSLGPGQGSHEQY
TRBV28	TRBJ2-2	ASTTQNTGELF
TRBV4-2	TRBJ1-3	ASSQGGQAGNTIY